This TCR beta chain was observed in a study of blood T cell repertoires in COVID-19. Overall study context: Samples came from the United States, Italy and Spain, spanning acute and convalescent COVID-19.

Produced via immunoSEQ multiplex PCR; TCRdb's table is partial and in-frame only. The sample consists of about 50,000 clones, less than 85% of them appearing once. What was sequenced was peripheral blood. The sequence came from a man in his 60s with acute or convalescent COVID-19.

The CDR3 reads CASSPSGIGSNEQYF. CDR3 DNA sequence: TGTGCCAGCAGCCCCTCGGGAATTGGGTCGAACGAGCAGTACTTC. This chain uses TRBV9 with TRBJ2-7; D possibly corresponds to TRBD2 (5 bases). The germline V gene has CDR1 SGDLS and CDR2 YYNGEE. V was trimmed by 4 bases and J by 5 bases, leaving 19 bases between them. The CDR3 runs 15 residues.